These 22 T cell receptor beta chains were sequenced from one sample in a study of shared clonotypes between healthy human individuals. Sequencing used immunoSEQ multiplex PCR; TCRdb keeps in-frame clones, though not all of them. The table includes fewer than 1.6 million clones, about 98.5% detected once. Specimen: naive CD4+ T cells sorted from blood. Subset given: CD45RA+ positively selected. These TCRs come from a young man in good health.

The CDR3 loop is CASRGGTGGNTIYF. The CDR3 DNA reads TGTGCCAGCAGGGGTGGGACAGGCGGAAACACCATATATTTT. This chain uses TRBV6-1 with TRBJ1-3; 8 bases map to TRBD1. V lost 6 bases to trimming and J lost 4 bases; unmatched junction nucleotides: 5. Germline CDR1 is MNHNS and CDR2 is SASEGT. CDR3 length equals 14 residues.

The chain uses TRBV15 and TRBJ2-7; 7 nucleotides match TRBD2. With 2 bases clipped from V and 5 bases from J, the junction kept 6 bases outside the gene matches. Germline V lookup: CDR1 LNHNV, CDR2 YYDKDF (reference sequence). CDR3 length: 14 residues. CDR3 amino acids: CATSRLAGRHEQYF. As DNA, the CDR3 is TGTGCCACCAGCAGACTCGCCGGGAGGCACGAGCAGTACTTC. The full variable domain, its missing parts supplied by reference TRBV15 and TRBJ2-7, is DAMVIQNPRYQVTQFGKPVTLSCSQTLNHNVMYWYQQKSSQAPKLLFHYYDKDFNNEADTPDNFQSRRPNTSFCFLDIRSPGLGDTAMYLCATSRLAGRHEQYFGPGTRLTVT.

This chain uses TRBV5-5 with TRBJ2-1, with TRBD2 matching over 13 bases. J gave up 8 bases and V 0 bases, and 5 bases lay outside the gene matches. CDR1 and CDR2 (germline): SGHKS, YYEKEE (reference sequence). The CDR3 totals 16 residues. For the CDR3, the DNA is TGTGCCAGCAGCTTGGGCCCTGGACTAGCGGGAGATGAGCAGTTCTTC. It is translated as CASSLGPGLAGDEQFF.

The J gene is TRBJ2-1, the V gene TRBV5-1; D possibly uses TRBD1 or TRBD2 (5 bases each). V lost 3 bases to trimming and J lost 8 bases, with 18 bases between them. CDR1 is SGHRS and CDR2 is YFSETQ in the germline V gene. This CDR3 comprises 15 residues. The CDR3 DNA reads TGCGCCAGCAGCTCGTTGATCCACGGGACCTATGAGCAGTTCTTC. This gives the protein CASSSLIHGTYEQFF.

V is TRBV18 and J is TRBJ2-5, with TRBD2 matching over 7 bases. The CDR3 runs to 13 residues. Unmatched junction bases numbered 17, after V lost 8 bases and J lost 14 bases. The germline gives CDR1 KGHSH, CDR2 LQKENI. The CDR3 loop reads CASQVSPSAGAYF. The CDR3 DNA reads TGTGCCAGCCAAGTGTCCCCGAGCGCGGGAGCATACTTC.

V gene TRBV19 combines with J gene TRBJ2-1; D perhaps matches TRBD1 (5 bases). The CDR3 has 21 amino acids. The germline V and J ends were trimmed by 1 base and 2 bases, with 27 bases remaining between them. CDR1 LNHDA and CDR2 SQIVND come from the germline V gene (reference sequence). CDR3 DNA: TGTGCCAGTAGTATAGGGGGCTACAGGATCCCTTTTTTTGGGACCTACAATGAGCAGTTCTTC. It codes for CASSIGGYRIPFFGTYNEQFF.

This chain joins TRBV2 and TRBJ1-5; D perhaps matches TRBD1 (5 bases). The germline V gene encodes CDR1 SNHLY and CDR2 FYNNEI. The CDR3 extends over 13 amino acids. V was clipped by 8 bases and J by 1 base, with 9 bases between them. CDR3 amino acids: CASGDGSNQPQHF. DNA for the CDR3: TGTGCCAGCGGGGACGGGAGCAATCAGCCCCAGCATTTT.

As regards this clone: The identical CDR3 is also encoded by other nucleotide sequences in the sample. V and J are TRBV28 and TRBJ1-1; TRBD1 is a possible D gene (5 bases). CDR3 length: 13 amino acids. Trimming shortened V by 1 base and J by 7 bases, and 10 bases separated the two germline ends. The germline V gene has CDR1 MDHEN and CDR2 SYDVKM. CDR3 nucleotide sequence: TGTGCCAGCAGTTTATTGGGGGGGAGTGAAGCTTTCTTT. This encodes CASSLLGGSEAFF.

The chain couples TRBV30 to TRBJ1-4; no definite D call. Deletions cut 1 base from V and 6 bases from J, with 6 bases between. The CDR3 contains 12 residues. Germline-derived CDR1 and CDR2 are GTSNPN and SVGIG (reference sequence). CDR3 sequence: CAWSGVDEKLFF. CDR3 coding DNA: TGTGCCTGGAGTGGTGTGGATGAAAAACTGTTTTTT.

The CDR3 DNA reads as TGCGCCAGCAGCTTTACCCTACAAGGGGTGTCAGTCTTAGAGACCCAGTACTTC. It encodes CASSFTLQGVSVLETQYF. The chain is built from TRBV5-1 and TRBJ2-5; D is perhaps TRBD1 (5 bases). Germline-derived CDR1 and CDR2 are SGHRS and YFSETQ. This CDR3 is built from 18 residues. Trimming took 2 bases from V and 4 from J, leaving 24 bases between them.

The chain has TRBV14 and TRBJ2-1; D gene uncertain. V was pared by 0 bases and J by 6 bases, with 9 bases between. The CDR3 contains 14 residues. The germline CDR1 and CDR2 sequences are SGHDN and FVKESK. The CDR3 loop is CASSQEIASNEQFF. Here the CDR3 DNA reads TGTGCCAGCAGCCAAGAGATCGCTTCCAATGAGCAGTTCTTC. Full variable domain (outside the CDR3, taken from reference TRBV14 and TRBJ2-1): EAGVTQFPSHSVIEKGQTVTLRCDPISGHDNLYWYRRVMGKEIKFLLHFVKESKQDESGMPNNRFLAERTGGTYSTLKVQPAELEDSGVYFCASSQEIASNEQFFGPGTRLTVL.

The chain carries TRBV10-2 and TRBJ2-7; no clear D gene. V was pared by 6 bases and J by 0 bases, with 6 bases between. The CDR3 length is 12 residues. Germline CDR1 is WSHSY and CDR2 is SAAADI. In DNA form, the CDR3 reads TGCGCCAGCAGCTACAGCTCCTACGAGCAGTACTTC. Translated, it gives CASSYSSYEQYF.

This chain connects TRBV6-5 to TRBJ2-7, with D maybe TRBD1 (7 bases). This CDR3 is 15 amino acids long. V was shortened by 3 bases and J by 4 bases, with 16 bases between the two germline ends. Looked up from germline, CDR1 is MNHEY and CDR2 is SVGAGI. The CDR3 DNA is TGTGCCAGCAGTTATTTAGGAGGGGGCGGGTACGAGCAGTACTTC. Protein product: CASSYLGGGGYEQYF.

The chain combines TRBV2 with TRBJ2-2; the match to TRBD2 covers 8 bases. The CDR3 is made up of 14 amino acids. The ends lost 6 bases at V and 4 bases at J; junction bases unmatched: 4. CDR1 is SNHLY and CDR2 is FYNNEI in the germline V gene. The CDR3: CASRVGRVTGELFF. CDR3 nucleotides: TGTGCCAGCAGAGTCGGGAGGGTCACCGGGGAGCTGTTTTTT.

Comment on this clone: This same CDR3 is encoded by further DNA sequences in the sample. The chain recombines TRBV7-2 with TRBJ2-2; D is unclear. V was clipped by 4 bases and J by 2 bases, with 5 bases between them. Per germline, CDR1 SGHTA and CDR2 FQGNSA. This CDR3 region has 13 residues. The CDR3 DNA is TGTGCCAGCAGCTCTCTAAACACCGGGGAGCTGTTTTTT. Residues: CASSSLNTGELFF.

This clone was detected only once. The chain links TRBV5-5 to TRBJ1-1, with 9 bases identical to TRBD1. V lost 3 bases and J lost 0; bases outside the gene matches: 6. Germline V CDR1 and CDR2: SGHKS, YYEKEE (reference sequence). This CDR3 is 16 amino acids long. In nucleotides, the CDR3 is TGTGCCAGCAGCTCGATCAGGACAGGGGTGAACACTGAAGCTTTCTTT. As protein: CASSSIRTGVNTEAFF.

In its sample, this clone was seen once. This sample also contains other DNA sequences that code for the same CDR3. This chain joins TRBV28 and TRBJ1-5, with D possibly matching TRBD1 (6 bases). Germline V lookup: CDR1 MDHEN, CDR2 SYDVKM. Trimming took off 2 bases at V and 4 bases at J, with 6 bases between the two ends. This CDR3 has 13 amino acids. This chain's CDR3 is CASSLTGNQPQHF. As DNA, the CDR3 is TGTGCCAGCAGTTTAACAGGGAATCAGCCCCAGCATTTT.

The chain links TRBV5-1 to TRBJ2-1; D perhaps matches TRBD2 (6 bases). Germline V CDR1 and CDR2: SGHRS, YFSETQ. The CDR3 is 16 residues long. Trimming took 4 bases from V and 3 from J, leaving 17 bases between them. The CDR3: CASSPAGLAFYNEQFF. In nucleotides, the CDR3 is TGCGCCAGCAGCCCGGCTGGGCTAGCGTTCTACAATGAGCAGTTCTTC.

The V call is TRBV4-1, the J call TRBJ2-1; 11 bases align to TRBD2. CDR1 is MGHRA, CDR2 YSYEKL, per germline. The CDR3 consists of 16 residues. J gave up 9 bases and V 3 bases, and 10 bases lay outside the gene matches. The CDR3 reads CASSHLTSGRRGEQFF. The CDR3 nucleotides read TGCGCCAGCAGCCATCTAACTAGCGGGAGACGAGGTGAGCAGTTCTTC.

J is TRBJ2-3 and V is TRBV15; no firm D call. Germline V gene data show CDR1 as LNHNV and CDR2 as YYDKDF (reference sequence). The CDR3 spans 13 residues. Trimming cost V 3 bases and J 6 bases, with 10 bases left between them. CDR3 sequence reads: CATSRGRRDTQYF. The CDR3 region has the DNA TGTGCCACCAGCAGGGGTAGACGTGATACGCAGTATTTT.

V is TRBV30 and J is TRBJ2-1; 13 bases fit TRBD2. The germline CDR1 and CDR2 sequences are GTSNPN and SVGIG (reference sequence). The junction had 3 bases not matched to a gene; V was cut back by 7 bases and J by 6 bases. This CDR3 contains 13 residues. In DNA form, the CDR3 reads TGTGCCTTAGGACTAGCGGGAGCCAATGAGCAGTTCTTC. It is translated as CALGLAGANEQFF.

This clone was recorded once. The chain combines TRBV15 with TRBJ2-7, with 7 positions matching TRBD2. J was trimmed by 3 bases and V by 0 bases; bases with no gene match: 5. This CDR3 is 15 amino acids long. The germline V gene has CDR1 LNHNV and CDR2 YYDKDF (reference sequence). Written as DNA, the CDR3 is TGTGCCACCAGCAGAGATGCGTCTAGCGGCTACGAGCAGTACTTC. It specifies CATSRDASSGYEQYF.